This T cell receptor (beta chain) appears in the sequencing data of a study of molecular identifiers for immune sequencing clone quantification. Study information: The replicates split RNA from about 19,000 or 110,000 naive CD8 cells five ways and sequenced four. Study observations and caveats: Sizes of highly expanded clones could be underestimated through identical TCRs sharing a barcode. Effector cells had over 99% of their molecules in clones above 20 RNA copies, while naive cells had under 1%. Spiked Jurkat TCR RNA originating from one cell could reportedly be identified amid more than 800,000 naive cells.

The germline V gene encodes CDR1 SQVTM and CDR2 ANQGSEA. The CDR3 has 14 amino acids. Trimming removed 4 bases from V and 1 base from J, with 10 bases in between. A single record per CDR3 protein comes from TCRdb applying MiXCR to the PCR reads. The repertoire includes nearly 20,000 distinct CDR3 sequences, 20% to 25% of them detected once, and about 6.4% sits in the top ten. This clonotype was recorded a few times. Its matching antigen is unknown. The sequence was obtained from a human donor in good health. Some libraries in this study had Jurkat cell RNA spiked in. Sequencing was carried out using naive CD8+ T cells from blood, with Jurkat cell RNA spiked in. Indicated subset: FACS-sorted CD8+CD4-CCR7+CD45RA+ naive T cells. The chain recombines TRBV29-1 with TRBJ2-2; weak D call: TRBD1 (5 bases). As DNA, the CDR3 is TGCAGCGTTGCAAACAGGTGGAACACCGGGGAGCTGTTTTTT. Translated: CSVANRWNTGELFF.